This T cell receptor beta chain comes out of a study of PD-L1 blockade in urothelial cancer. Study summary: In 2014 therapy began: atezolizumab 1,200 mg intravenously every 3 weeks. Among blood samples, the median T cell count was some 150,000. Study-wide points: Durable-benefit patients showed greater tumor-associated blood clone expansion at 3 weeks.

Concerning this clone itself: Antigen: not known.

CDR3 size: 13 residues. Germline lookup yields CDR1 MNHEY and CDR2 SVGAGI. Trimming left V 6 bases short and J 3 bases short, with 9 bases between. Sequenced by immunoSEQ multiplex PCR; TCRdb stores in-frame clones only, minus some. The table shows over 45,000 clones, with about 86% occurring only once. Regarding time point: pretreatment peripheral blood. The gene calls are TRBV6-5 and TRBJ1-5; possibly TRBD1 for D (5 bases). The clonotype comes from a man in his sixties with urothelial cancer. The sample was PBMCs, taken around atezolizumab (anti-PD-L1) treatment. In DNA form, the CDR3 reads TGTGCCAGCAGAAGACAGACCAATCAGCCCCAGCATTTT. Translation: CASRRQTNQPQHF.